This T cell receptor (beta chain) is drawn from a study of CD8 T cells in Susac syndrome. With random hexamers, reverse transcription was performed on about 0.45 to 1 ug of RNA. Across 54 Vbeta and 13 Jbeta, immunoSEQ multiplex PCR amplified TCR beta CDR3. TCRdb passed the immunoSEQ multiplex PCR reads through MiXCR, listing each CDR3 protein once. Of fewer than 350,000 distinct CDR3 sequences listed, about nine tenths are singletons. Only one count was recorded for this clonotype. The CDR3 covers 17 residues. Germline loops: CDR1 LGHNA, CDR2 YSLEER. V gave up 3 bases and J gave up 0 bases, with 12 bases separating them. CD8+ and CD4+ T cells circulating in blood were sequenced for TCR beta. TEMRA cells were enriched by FACS, while CD8+ and CD4+ T cells were obtained through a negative isolation that was performed magnetically.

The clonotype originates from a human donor with multiple sclerosis. The chain couples TRBV4-3 to TRBJ2-6, with D hard to call. The sequenced sample consisted of CD8+ T cells from PBMCs. The CDR3 bases are TGCGCCAGCAGCCATGAACTTCTTGACTCTGGGGCCAACGTCCTGACTTTC. It translates to CASSHELLDSGANVLTF.